This TCR beta chain was captured by sequencing in a study of T-cell memory formation after mild COVID-19. 5'RACE primed at constant segments yielded TCR alpha and TCR beta cDNA libraries bearing sample barcodes and UMIs. TCRdb used MiXCR to reprocess the 5' RACE reads, holding one entry per CDR3 protein. This repertoire shows 150,000 to 200,000 distinct CDR3 sequences, around a tenth found once; its top ten account for approximately 3.4%. The CDR3 runs 17 residues. Germline CDR1 and CDR2: SGHDN and FVKESK. The trim removed 2 bases at V and 4 bases at J, leaving 9 bases unmatched. This clonotype was counted between two and nine times. Its antigen remains unidentified. Points from the study as a whole: Proof of SARS-CoV-2 specificity was absent for the second-wave clones that crested on day 37.

Sequencing was done on a sample of PBMCs or a T cell subset sorted from them (not recorded which). This receptor was obtained from a man younger than 35 who had mild COVID-19 (a few samples of this study predate the infection). Cell type and time point are not known. The rearrangement links TRBV14 to TRBJ2-3; 10 bases match TRBD2. CDR3 DNA sequence: TGTGCCAGCAGCCAACCATTACTAGCGGGGCGCGCAGATACGCAGTATTTT. It encodes CASSQPLLAGRADTQYF.